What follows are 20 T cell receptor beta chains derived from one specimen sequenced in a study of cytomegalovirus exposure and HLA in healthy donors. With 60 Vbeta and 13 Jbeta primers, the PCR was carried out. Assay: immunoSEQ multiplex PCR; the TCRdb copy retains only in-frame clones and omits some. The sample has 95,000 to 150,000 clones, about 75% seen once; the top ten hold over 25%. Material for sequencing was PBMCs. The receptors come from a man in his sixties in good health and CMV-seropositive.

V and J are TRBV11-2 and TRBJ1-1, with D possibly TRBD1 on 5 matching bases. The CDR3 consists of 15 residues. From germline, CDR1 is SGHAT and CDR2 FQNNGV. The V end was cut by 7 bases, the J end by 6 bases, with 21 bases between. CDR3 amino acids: CASTSLLGQGAEAFF. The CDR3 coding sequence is TGTGCCAGCACGTCTCTTCTAGGGCAGGGCGCTGAAGCTTTCTTT.

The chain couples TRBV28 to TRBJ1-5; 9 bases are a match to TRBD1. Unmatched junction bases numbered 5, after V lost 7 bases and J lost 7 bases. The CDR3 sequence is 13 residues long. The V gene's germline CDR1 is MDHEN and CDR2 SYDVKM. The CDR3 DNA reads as TGTGCCAGCATGGGACAGGGAAGACAGCCCCAGCATTTT. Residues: CASMGQGRQPQHF.

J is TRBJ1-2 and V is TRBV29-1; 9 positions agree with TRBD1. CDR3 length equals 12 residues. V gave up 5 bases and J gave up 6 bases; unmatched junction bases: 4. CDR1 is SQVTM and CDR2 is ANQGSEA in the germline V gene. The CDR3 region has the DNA TGCAGCGTTCTGGGACAGGGTGATGGCTACACCTTC. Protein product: CSVLGQGDGYTF.

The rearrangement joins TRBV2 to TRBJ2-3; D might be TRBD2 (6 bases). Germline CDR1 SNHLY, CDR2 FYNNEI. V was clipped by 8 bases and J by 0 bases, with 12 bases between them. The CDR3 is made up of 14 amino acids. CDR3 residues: CASGGLPSTDTQYF. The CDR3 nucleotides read TGTGCCAGCGGGGGACTCCCTAGCACAGATACGCAGTATTTT.

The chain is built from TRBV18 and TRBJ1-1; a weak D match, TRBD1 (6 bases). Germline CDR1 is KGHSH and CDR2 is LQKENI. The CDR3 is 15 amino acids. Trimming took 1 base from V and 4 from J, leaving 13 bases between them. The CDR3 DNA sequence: TGTGCCAGCTCACCACTGGCTGAAGGGGGCACTGAAGCTTTCTTT. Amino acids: CASSPLAEGGTEAFF. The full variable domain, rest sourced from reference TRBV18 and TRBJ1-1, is NAGVMQNPRHLVRRRGQEARLRCSPMKGHSHVYWYRQLPEEGLKFMVYLQKENIIDESGMPKERFSAEFPKEGPSILRIQQVVRGDSAAYFCASSPLAEGGTEAFFGQGTRLTVV.

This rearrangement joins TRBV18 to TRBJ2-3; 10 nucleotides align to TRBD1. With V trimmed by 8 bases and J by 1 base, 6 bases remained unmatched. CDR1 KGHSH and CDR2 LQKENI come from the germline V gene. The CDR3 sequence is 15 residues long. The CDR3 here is CASTAGTGGTDTQYF. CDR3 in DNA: TGTGCCAGCACCGCCGGGACAGGGGGCACAGATACGCAGTATTTT.

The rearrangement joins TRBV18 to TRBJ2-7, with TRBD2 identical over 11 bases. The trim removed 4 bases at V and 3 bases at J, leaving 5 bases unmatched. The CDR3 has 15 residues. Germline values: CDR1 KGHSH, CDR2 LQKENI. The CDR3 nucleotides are TGTGCCAGCTCACTTCTAGCGGGAGGCTACTACGAGCAGTACTTC. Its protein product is CASSLLAGGYYEQYF.

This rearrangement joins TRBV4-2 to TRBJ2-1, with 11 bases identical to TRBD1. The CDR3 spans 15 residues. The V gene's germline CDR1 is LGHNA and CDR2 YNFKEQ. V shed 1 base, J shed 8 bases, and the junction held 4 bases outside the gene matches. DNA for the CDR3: TGTGCCAGCAGCCAAGCTGGACAGGGGGCCGATGAGCAGTTCTTC. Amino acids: CASSQAGQGADEQFF.

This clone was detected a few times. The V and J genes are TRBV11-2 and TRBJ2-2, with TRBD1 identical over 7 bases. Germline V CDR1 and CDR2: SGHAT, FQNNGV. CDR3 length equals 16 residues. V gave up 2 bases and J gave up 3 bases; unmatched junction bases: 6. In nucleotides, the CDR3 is TGTGCCAGCAGCTTAAGACAGGGTGTCTACACCGGGGAGCTGTTTTTT. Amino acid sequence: CASSLRQGVYTGELFF.

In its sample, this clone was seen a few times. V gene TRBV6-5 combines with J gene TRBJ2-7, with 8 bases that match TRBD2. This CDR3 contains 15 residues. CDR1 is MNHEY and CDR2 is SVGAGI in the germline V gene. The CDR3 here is CGAGTQSGGSYEQYF. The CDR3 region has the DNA TGTGGCGCCGGAACCCAAAGCGGGGGCTCCTACGAGCAGTACTTC.

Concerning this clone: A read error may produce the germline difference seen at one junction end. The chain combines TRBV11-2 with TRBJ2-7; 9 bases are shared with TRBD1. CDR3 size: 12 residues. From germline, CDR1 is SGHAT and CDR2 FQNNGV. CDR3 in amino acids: CASSSTGGVLHF. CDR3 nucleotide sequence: TGTGCCAGCAGCTCAACAGGGGGCGTTCTTCACTTC.

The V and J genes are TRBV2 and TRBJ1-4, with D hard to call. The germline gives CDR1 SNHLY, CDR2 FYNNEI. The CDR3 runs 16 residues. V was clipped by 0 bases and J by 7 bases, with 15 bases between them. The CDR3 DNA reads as TGTGCCAGCAGTGAAGCGCTCGCCGGGTTGGGTGAAAAACTGTTTTTT. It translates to CASSEALAGLGEKLFF. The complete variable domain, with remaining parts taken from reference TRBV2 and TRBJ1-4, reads EPEVTQTPSHQVTQMGQEVILRCVPISNHLYFYWYRQILGQKVEFLVSFYNNEISEKSEIFDDQFSVERPDGSNFTLKIRSTKLEDSAMYFCASSEALAGLGEKLFFGSGTQLSVL.

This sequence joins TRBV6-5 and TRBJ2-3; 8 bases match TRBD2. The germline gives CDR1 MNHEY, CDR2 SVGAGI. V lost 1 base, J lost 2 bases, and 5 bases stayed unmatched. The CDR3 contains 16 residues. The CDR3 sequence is CASSYFLAGLTDTQYF. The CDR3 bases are TGTGCCAGCAGTTACTTCTTAGCGGGGCTCACAGATACGCAGTATTTT.

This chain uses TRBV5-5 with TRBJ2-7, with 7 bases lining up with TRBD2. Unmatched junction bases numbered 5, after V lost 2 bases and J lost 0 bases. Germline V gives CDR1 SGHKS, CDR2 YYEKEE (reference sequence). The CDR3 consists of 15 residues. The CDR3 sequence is CASSFVGGGSYEQYF. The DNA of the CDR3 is TGTGCCAGCAGCTTCGTCGGCGGGGGCTCCTACGAGCAGTACTTC.

CDR3 sequence: CASYLTGFTEAFF. CDR3 in DNA: TGTGCCAGCTATTTGACAGGGTTCACTGAAGCTTTCTTT. The rearrangement joins TRBV6-1 to TRBJ1-1; 7 bases fit TRBD1. J gave up 4 bases and V 8 bases, and 7 bases lay outside the gene matches. CDR3 size: 13 residues. Per germline, CDR1 MNHNS and CDR2 SASEGT.

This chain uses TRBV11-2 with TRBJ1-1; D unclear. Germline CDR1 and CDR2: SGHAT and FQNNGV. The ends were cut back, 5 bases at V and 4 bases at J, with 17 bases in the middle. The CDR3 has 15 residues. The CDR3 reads CASSPGFLAGTEAFF. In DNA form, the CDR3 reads TGTGCCAGCAGCCCAGGTTTCCTGGCGGGCACTGAAGCTTTCTTT.

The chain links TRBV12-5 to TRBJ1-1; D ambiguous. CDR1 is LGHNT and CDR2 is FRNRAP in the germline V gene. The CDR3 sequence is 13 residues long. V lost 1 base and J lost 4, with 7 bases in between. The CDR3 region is CASGLEETTEAFF. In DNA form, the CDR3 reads TGTGCTAGTGGTTTGGAGGAGACCACTGAAGCTTTCTTT.

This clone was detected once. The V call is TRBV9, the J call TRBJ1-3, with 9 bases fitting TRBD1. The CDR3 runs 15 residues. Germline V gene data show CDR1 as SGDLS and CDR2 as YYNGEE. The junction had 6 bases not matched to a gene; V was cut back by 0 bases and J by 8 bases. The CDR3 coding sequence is TGTGCCAGCAGCGTAGGGTTTCGGACAGGGGACACCATATATTTT. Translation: CASSVGFRTGDTIYF. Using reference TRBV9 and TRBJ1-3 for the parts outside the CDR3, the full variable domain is DSGVTQTPKHLITATGQRVTLRCSPRSGDLSVYWYQQSLDQGLQFLIQYYNGEERAKGNILERFSAQQFPDLHSELNLSSLELGDSALYFCASSVGFRTGDTIYFGEGSWLTVV.

This CDR3 is CATSRVRTPNYGYTF. The CDR3 nucleotides are TGTGCCACCAGCAGAGTCCGGACACCTAACTATGGCTACACCTTC. The chain uses TRBV15 and TRBJ1-2; D perhaps matches TRBD1 (5 bases). CDR3 size: 15 residues. Germline assignment: CDR1 LNHNV and CDR2 YYDKDF (reference sequence). The germline V and J ends were trimmed by 1 base and 0 bases, with 9 bases remaining between them.

CDR3 sequence: CAWNSPQETQYF. In DNA form, the CDR3 reads TGTGCCTGGAACTCGCCGCAAGAGACCCAGTACTTC. The chain couples TRBV30 to TRBJ2-5, with no clear D. The CDR3 contains 12 residues. Between the trimmed V and J ends, which lost 4 bases and 2 bases, there was a span of 8 bases. Germline CDR1 reads GTSNPN; CDR2 reads SVGIG (reference sequence). Together with reference TRBV30 and TRBJ2-5, the CDR3 gives the full variable domain: SQTIHQWPATLVQPVGSPLSLECTVEGTSNPNLYWYRQAAGRGLQLLFYSVGIGQISSEVPQNLSASRPQDRQFILSSKKLLLSDSGFYLCAWNSPQETQYFGPGTRLLVL.